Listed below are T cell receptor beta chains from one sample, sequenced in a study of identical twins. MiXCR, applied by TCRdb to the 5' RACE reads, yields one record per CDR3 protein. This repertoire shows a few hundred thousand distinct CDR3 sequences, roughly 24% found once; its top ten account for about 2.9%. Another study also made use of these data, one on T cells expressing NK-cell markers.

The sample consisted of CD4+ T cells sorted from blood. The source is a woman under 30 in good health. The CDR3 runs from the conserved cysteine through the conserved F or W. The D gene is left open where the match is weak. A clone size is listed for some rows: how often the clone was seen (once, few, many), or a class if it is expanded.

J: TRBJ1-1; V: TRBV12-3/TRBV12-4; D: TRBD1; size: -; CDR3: CASRTARDSAIMNTEAFF; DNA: TGTGCCAGCAGAACCGCGAGGGACAGTGCTATCATGAACACTGAAGCTTTCTTT
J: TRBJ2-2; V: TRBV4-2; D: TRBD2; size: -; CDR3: CASSQPAGGPTGELFF; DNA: TGTGCCAGCAGCCAACCAGCGGGGGGGCCTACCGGGGAGCTGTTTTTT
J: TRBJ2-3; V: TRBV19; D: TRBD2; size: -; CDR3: CASTRVGAGGGADTQYF; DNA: TGTGCCAGTACCCGGGTGGGGGCGGGAGGTGGTGCAGATACGCAGTATTTT
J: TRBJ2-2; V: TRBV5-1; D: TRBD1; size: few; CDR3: CASSPRGGIDTGELFF; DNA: TGCGCCAGCAGCCCGAGAGGGGGCATAGACACCGGGGAGCTGTTTTTT
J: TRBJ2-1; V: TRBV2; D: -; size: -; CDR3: CASCSQRGNEQFF; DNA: TGTGCCAGCTGCTCCCAAAGGGGAAATGAGCAGTTCTTC
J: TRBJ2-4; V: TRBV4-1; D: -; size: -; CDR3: CASSQDSGQGVREYF; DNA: TGCGCCAGCAGCCAAGATTCAGGCCAGGGAGTTCGCGAGTACTTC
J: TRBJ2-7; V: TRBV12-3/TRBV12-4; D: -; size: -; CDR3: CATYKVGVTNEQYF; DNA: TGTGCCACCTACAAAGTGGGGGTTACAAACGAGCAGTACTTC
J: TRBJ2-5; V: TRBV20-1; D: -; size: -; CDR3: CSASDRKETQYF; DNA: TGCAGTGCCAGCGACAGAAAAGAGACCCAGTACTTC
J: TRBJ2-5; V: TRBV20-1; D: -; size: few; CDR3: CSARDRTLAAETQYF; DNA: TGCAGTGCTAGAGATAGGACCTTAGCCGCGGAGACCCAGTACTTC
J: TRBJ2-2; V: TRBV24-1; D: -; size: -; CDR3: CATSERVTGELFF; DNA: TGTGCCACCAGTGAAAGGGTGACCGGGGAGCTGTTTTTT
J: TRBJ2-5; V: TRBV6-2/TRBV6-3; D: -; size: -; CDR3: CASRPTGRETQYF; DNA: TGTGCCAGCAGACCGACAGGGAGGGAGACCCAGTACTTC
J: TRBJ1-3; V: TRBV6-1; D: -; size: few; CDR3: CASSELRAAGNTIYF; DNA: TGTGCCAGCAGTGAACTTAGGGCGGCAGGAAACACCATATATTTT
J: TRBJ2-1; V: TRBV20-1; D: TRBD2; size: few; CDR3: CSARALAGVIEQFF; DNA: TGCAGTGCTAGAGCCCTAGCGGGAGTAATCGAGCAGTTCTTC
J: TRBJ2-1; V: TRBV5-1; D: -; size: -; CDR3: CASSMTDYNEQFF; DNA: TGCGCCAGCAGCATGACAGATTACAATGAGCAGTTCTTC
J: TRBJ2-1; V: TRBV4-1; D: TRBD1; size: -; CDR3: CASSQVPGTGPEQFF; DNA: TGCGCCAGCAGCCAAGTTCCCGGGACAGGGCCTGAGCAGTTCTTC
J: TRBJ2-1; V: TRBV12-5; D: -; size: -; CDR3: CASGSGYSYNEQFF; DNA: TGTGCTAGTGGTAGCGGTTACTCCTACAATGAGCAGTTCTTC
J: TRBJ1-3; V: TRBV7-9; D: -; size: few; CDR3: CASSLAITTFGNTIYF; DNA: TGTGCCAGCAGCTTAGCCATAACAACATTTGGAAACACCATATATTTT
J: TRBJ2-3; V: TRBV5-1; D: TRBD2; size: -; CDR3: CASSWGLAGPGDTQYF; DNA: TGCGCCAGCAGCTGGGGACTAGCGGGCCCCGGAGATACGCAGTATTTT
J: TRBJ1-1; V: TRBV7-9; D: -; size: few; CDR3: CASSWGGDTEAFF; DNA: TGTGCCAGCAGCTGGGGGGGGGACACTGAAGCTTTCTTT
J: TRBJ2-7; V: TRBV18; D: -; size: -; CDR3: CASSPNKGQSSYEQYF; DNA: TGTGCCAGCTCACCGAATAAGGGGCAGAGCTCCTACGAGCAGTACTTC
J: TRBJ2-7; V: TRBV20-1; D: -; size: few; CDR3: CSAREGSATYEQYF; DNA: TGCAGTGCTAGAGAGGGTAGCGCGACCTACGAGCAGTACTTC
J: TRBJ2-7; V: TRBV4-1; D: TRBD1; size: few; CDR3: CASSQLDRDSYEQYF; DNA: TGCGCCAGCAGCCAATTAGACAGGGACTCCTACGAGCAGTACTTC
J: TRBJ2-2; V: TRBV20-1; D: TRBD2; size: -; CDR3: CSASPRLAGHTGELFF; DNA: TGCAGTGCTAGTCCCAGACTAGCGGGACACACCGGGGAGCTGTTTTTT